This TCR beta chain was found in a study of blood T cell repertoires in COVID-19. Study context: Samples taken during acute and convalescent COVID-19 were collected in the United States, Italy and Spain. Sources were T cells, B-cell-depleted T cells, or PBMCs; the material itself was cDNA or gDNA.

This CDR3 contains 13 residues. Germline assignment: CDR1 SQVTM and CDR2 ANQGSEA. Trimming left V 4 bases short and J 10 bases short, with 20 bases between. Per the authors' pipeline: The assay estimated nucleated cells by amplifying reference gene primers. Here immunoSEQ multiplex PCR was the method, and the copy in TCRdb shows in-frame clones only, minus some. V and J calls and clone size follow that table, whereas D and trimming were derived from the DNA. Of approximately 160,000 clones in the sample, roughly 84% were seen once. The specimen was peripheral blood. The chain links TRBV29-1 to TRBJ2-7; D not certain. This receptor was obtained from a woman aged 60-75 years with acute or convalescent COVID-19. The CDR3 protein is CSVAEQHSGVQYF. The CDR3 DNA sequence: TGCAGCGTTGCGGAGCAACATTCCGGCGTTCAGTACTTC.